This record covers a single T cell receptor beta chain. The protocol was immunoSEQ multiplex PCR, while the TCRdb copy is restricted to in-frame clones and leaves out a portion. Of 85,000 to 100,000 clones listed, about 80% were seen once; the top ten hold approximately 7.6%. The CDR3 totals 13 residues. V dropped 4 bases and J dropped 3 bases, with 9 bases sitting between them. CDR1 is MGHRA and CDR2 is YSYEKL in the germline V gene. The entry originates in a study of a mutant IDH1 vaccine in newly diagnosed glioma. Stated time point: baseline, week 1 (first vaccination visit). Treatment here: pre-vaccination baseline after standard-of-care therapy.

The clonotype comes from a man aged 35-49 years with glioma. The specimen comprised PBMCs, sampled from a glioma patient treated with radiotherapy, temozolomide or both. The genes are TRBV4-1 and TRBJ1-1; D is perhaps TRBD1 (5 bases). The CDR3: CASSPRVDTEAFF. The CDR3 coding sequence is TGCGCCAGCAGCCCCAGGGTCGACACTGAAGCTTTCTTT.